This T cell receptor beta chain comes out of a study of blood T cell repertoires in COVID-19. Sequencing was performed with immunoSEQ multiplex PCR; in TCRdb, only in-frame clones are kept and a portion is missing. The sample includes roughly 190,000 clones, approximately 80% of them seen just once. Germline V lookup: CDR1 LGHNA, CDR2 YNFKEQ. CDR3 length: 13 amino acids. The trim removed 3 bases at V and 7 bases at J, leaving 5 bases unmatched. The TCR was taken from a human donor in a cohort sampled during active COVID-19. The chain uses TRBV4-2 and TRBJ1-2; 7 nucleotides align to TRBD1. The source material was peripheral blood. The CDR3 here is CASSHGTEGGYTF. The DNA of the CDR3 is TGTGCCAGCAGCCACGGGACAGAAGGTGGCTACACCTTC.